This T cell receptor (beta chain) stems from a study of CD8 T cell repertoires and HIV-1 epitope variants. Study-level background: T cells were stimulated with Twenty-five Gag and Nef peptides separately. Controls were a CMV, EBV and flu pool, Ebola AY9, and no peptide.

V was pared by 4 bases and J by 0 bases, with 6 bases between. This CDR3 is 12 amino acids long. Looked up from germline, CDR1 is GTSNPN and CDR2 is SVGIG (reference sequence). Notes on the study in general: No clonotypes responded to the TAALDMSHF plasma variant; five or six recognized KF9, one HW9.

Survey-depth immunoSEQ sequencing covered TCR beta CDR3 regions. Produced via immunoSEQ multiplex PCR; TCRdb's table is partial and in-frame only. The sample has several thousand clones; roughly three fifths are singletons. Points on this clone: Its antigen is not known.

Specimen: cultured CD8+ T cells derived from PBMCs. The sequence derives from a male donor with HIV. This rearrangement joins TRBV30 to TRBJ1-1; D call uncertain. As DNA, the CDR3 is TGTGCCTGGACCGGCCTGAACACTGAAGCTTTCTTT. It encodes CAWTGLNTEAFF.